The following is a TCR beta chain sequence with its context. What antigen it recognizes has not been identified. A read error may account for a junction end that differs from germline. The data are from a study of blood T cells in healthy people across ages (dated by TCRdb to about 2015). Regarding the complete study: In model experiments, template switching captured roughly one uniquely barcoded TCR beta cDNA molecule for every two T cells. To track age-related changes in TCR beta repertoire diversity, the study relied on deep sequencing normalized with unique cDNA molecular identifiers. The donors were divided into four age groups: young (average around 15 years), middle-aged (approximately 42), aged (about 60) and long-lived (82). To avoid experimental bias, donors of different ages were randomly spread across the sequencing lanes. Using the same blood draw, the study looked at two additional independent replicas of 1 million unique cDNA reads for two donors, one aged 18 to 29 and the other aged 80 or older.

Donors were under 40 systemically healthy Caucasian individuals from Russia aged 6 to 90 years. Approximately 9.7 milliliters of peripheral blood were drawn from each donor into EDTA-treated Vacutainer tubes. Ficoll-Paque density-gradient centrifugation was used to isolate PBMCs, with at least 6.5 million per sample. Trizol reagent was used to extract total RNA from the PBMCs, yielding at least 6 micrograms per sample. For every donor, an aliquot of PBMCs went through flow cytometry to measure the percentages of naive CD45RAhigh/CD27high T cells. The investigation overall reported the following: Compared with the aged group, the long-lived group had more naive CD4+ T cells, fewer expanded clones and increased TCR diversity, suggesting age selection. Bulk unsorted PBMC profiling prevented conclusive comparison of naive and antigen-experienced compartments. Estimates of total diversity based on one million sequenced T cells were considered lower bounds and underestimates. The CMV infection status of donors was not known, potentially confounding age-related changes in expanded clonotypes. As age increased, observed TCR beta diversity per million T cells dropped in a roughly linear way, and a significant reduction was already evident by age approximately 40. A strong correlation was found between observed TCR beta diversity and the percentage of naive T cells measured by flow cytometry.

Library method: 5' RACE. This sample was sequenced with an Illumina HiSeq 2500. A second PCR of roughly 6 to 12 cycles was performed with a sample-barcoded 5' primer and a J-beta primer mix. A unique molecular identifier was introduced onto each TCR beta cDNA molecule by a template-switch 5' adaptor carrying 12 random nucleotides. At least 2.5 million CDR3-containing paired-end reads were obtained from each sample. All of the RNA was converted into first-strand cDNA using the Mint cDNA synthesis kit, with a TRBC-specific oligonucleotide serving as the primer. After uracil-DNA glycosylase treatment, a first 18-cycle PCR used universal primers M1SS and BC2_uni_R on all cDNA. Regarding the original processing steps: Each sample was normalized by randomly selecting 1 million high-quality reads, each carrying a distinct molecular identifier. Reads sharing molecular identifiers were discarded rather than binned into consensus sequences. MiTCR, run with a Q25 quality threshold and the strictest error-elimination algorithm, handled CDR3 identification, clonotype clustering and error correction. A nonparametric unseen species model using Euler transformation provided a lower-bound estimate of total TCR beta diversity. TCRdb redid the processing of the public reads, applying fastp at Q25 and MiXCR, and retained in-frame beta chains. Entries that share a CDR3 protein sequence are merged under the most common genes and DNA. The V and J calls shown here were made by TCRdb, not taken from the authors' results. The sample contains 540,000 or so distinct CDR3 sequences, 27% of them found a single time. Around 18% of the sample belongs to the ten largest clones.

Material for sequencing was blood. This TCR came from a woman between 65 and 79 years old in good health.

The CDR3 loop reads CSVQEPQSMNTEAFF. The DNA reads as follows: TGCAGCGTTCAAGAACCTCAGTCTATGAACACTGAAGCTTTCTTT. This chain is built from TRBV29-1 and TRBJ1-1; the D gene cannot be named for sure. Taken from the germline V gene, the CDR1 and CDR2 loops are SQVTM and ANQGSEA. Taken from cysteine to phenylalanine, the CDR3 has 15 residues. Only CDR3 DNA is held: 45 bases, read in frame from base 1.